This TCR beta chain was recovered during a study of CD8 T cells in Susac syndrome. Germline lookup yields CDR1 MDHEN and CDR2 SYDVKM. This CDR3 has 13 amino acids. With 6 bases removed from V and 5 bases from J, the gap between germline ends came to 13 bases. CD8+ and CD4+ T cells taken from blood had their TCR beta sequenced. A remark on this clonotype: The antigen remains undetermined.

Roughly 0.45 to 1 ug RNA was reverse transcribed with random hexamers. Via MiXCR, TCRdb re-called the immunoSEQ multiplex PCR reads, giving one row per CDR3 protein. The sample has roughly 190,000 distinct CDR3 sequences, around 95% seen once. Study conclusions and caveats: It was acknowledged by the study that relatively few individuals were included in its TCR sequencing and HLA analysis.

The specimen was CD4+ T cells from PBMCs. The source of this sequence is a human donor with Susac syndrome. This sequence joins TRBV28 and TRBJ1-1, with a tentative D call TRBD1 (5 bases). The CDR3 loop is CASRLDKLTEAFF. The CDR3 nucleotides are TGTGCCAGCAGACTGGACAAACTAACTGAAGCTTTCTTT. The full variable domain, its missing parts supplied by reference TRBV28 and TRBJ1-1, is DVKVTQSSRYLVKRTGEKVFLECVQDMDHENMFWYRQDPGLGLRLIYFSYDVKMKEKGDIPEGYSVSREKKERFSLILESASTNQTSMYLCASRLDKLTEAFFGQGTRLTVV.